This entry describes one T cell receptor beta chain. Its antigen is undetermined. Sequenced by immunoSEQ multiplex PCR; TCRdb stores in-frame clones only, minus some. This sample carries 50,000 or so clones, 89% of them seen once, and the ten largest clones take 7.5% to 9.5%. Trimming took 3 bases from V and 8 from J, leaving 19 bases between them. Per germline, CDR1 SNHLY and CDR2 FYNNEI. This CDR3 spans 15 amino acids. This sample was included in a study of cytomegalovirus exposure and HLA in healthy donors. The study, taken as a whole, reports: In vitro, a few CMV-associated chains proved specific for CMV antigens. Cytomegalovirus-associated status was assigned to about 170 TCR beta chains.

This receptor was obtained from a woman aged 18-30 years in good health and CMV-seropositive. Sequenced: PBMCs. J is TRBJ1-2 and V is TRBV2; D is perhaps TRBD1 (5 bases). The CDR3 region has the DNA TGTGCCAGCAGTGAGCGGACAAATGTAGGTGAAGGCTACACCTTC. This codes for CASSERTNVGEGYTF.